The sequence of this TCR beta chain was determined in a study of blood T cells in healthy people across ages. General observations from the study: Older age went with lower TCR beta diversity per million T cells, in a roughly linear way.

A word on this clonotype: Its antigen remains unidentified.

PCR was performed a second time for about 6 to 11 cycles using a sample-barcoded 5' primer and a J-beta primer mix. Via MiXCR, TCRdb re-called the 5' RACE reads, giving one row per CDR3 protein. The sample records 780,000 or so distinct CDR3 sequences, just over 55% being singletons. The ends were cut back, 1 base at V and 3 bases at J, with 10 bases in the middle. Per the germline V gene, CDR1 is MDHEN and CDR2 is SYDVKM. The CDR3 consists of 15 residues. The study isolated at least 6.5 million PBMCs from each sample. Sequencing was carried out using blood. The sequence was obtained from a man in his forties in good health. This chain joins TRBV28 and TRBJ2-4, with D maybe TRBD1 (5 bases). CDR3 nucleotide sequence: TGTGCCAGCAGTTTATCAGGGTTCGGCAAAAACATTCAGTACTTC. Translated: CASSLSGFGKNIQYF. Full variable domain (missing parts from reference TRBV28 and TRBJ2-4): DVKVTQSSRYLVKRTGEKVFLECVQDMDHENMFWYRQDPGLGLRLIYFSYDVKMKEKGDIPEGYSVSREKKERFSLILESASTNQTSMYLCASSLSGFGKNIQYFGAGTRLSVL.